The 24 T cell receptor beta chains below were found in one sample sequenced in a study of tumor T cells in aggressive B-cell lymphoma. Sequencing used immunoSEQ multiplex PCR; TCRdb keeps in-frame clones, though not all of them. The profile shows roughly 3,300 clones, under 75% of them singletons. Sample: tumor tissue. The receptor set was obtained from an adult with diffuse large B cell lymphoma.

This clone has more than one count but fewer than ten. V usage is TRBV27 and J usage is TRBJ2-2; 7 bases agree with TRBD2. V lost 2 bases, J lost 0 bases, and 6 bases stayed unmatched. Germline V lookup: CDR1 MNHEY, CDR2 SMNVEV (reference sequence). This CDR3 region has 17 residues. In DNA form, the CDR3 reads TGTGCCAGCAGTTTAGGGTGGCGGGGGACGAACACCGGGGAGCTGTTTTTT. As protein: CASSLGWRGTNTGELFF.

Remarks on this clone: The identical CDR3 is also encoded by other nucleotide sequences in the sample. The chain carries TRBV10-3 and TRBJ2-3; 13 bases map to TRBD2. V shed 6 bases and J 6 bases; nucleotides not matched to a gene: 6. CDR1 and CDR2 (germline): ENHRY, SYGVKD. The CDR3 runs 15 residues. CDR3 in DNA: TGTGCCATCAGCGAGGGACTAGCGGGACTGGATACGCAGTATTTT. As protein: CAISEGLAGLDTQYF.

CDR3 amino acids: CASSLGGRNFGELFF. The CDR3 DNA sequence: TGTGCCAGCAGCTTAGGTGGGAGAAATTTCGGGGAGCTGTTTTTT. The chain has TRBV7-9 and TRBJ2-2; a weak D match, TRBD2 (5 bases). Per germline, CDR1 SEHNR and CDR2 FQNEAQ (reference sequence). V was clipped by 1 base and J by 7 bases, with 13 bases between them. The CDR3 contains 15 residues.

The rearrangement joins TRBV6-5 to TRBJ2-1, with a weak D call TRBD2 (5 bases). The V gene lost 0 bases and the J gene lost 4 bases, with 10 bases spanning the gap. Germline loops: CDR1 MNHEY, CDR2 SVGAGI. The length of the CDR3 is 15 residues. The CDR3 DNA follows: TGTGCCAGCAGTTACTCGACGGGCGGGTACAATGAGCAGTTCTTC. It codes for CASSYSTGGYNEQFF.

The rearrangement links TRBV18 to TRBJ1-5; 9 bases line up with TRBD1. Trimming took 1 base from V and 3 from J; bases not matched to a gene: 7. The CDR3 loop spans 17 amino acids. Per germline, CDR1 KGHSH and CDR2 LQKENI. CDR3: CASSPQGGQGYNQPQHF. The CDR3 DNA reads TGTGCCAGCTCACCACAGGGGGGACAGGGCTACAATCAGCCCCAGCATTTT.

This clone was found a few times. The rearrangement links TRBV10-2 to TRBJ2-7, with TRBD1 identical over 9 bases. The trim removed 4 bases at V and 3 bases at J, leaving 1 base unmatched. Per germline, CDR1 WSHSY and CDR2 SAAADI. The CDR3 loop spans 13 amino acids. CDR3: CASSAGQGYEQYF. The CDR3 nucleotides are TGCGCCAGCAGTGCGGGACAGGGCTACGAGCAGTACTTC.

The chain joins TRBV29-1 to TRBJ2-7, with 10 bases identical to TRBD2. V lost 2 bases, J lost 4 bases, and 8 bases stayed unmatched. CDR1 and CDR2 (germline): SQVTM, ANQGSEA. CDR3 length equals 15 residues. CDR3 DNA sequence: TGCAGCGTTGAACTACGAGCGGGAGGGCCGTACGAGCAGTACTTC. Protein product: CSVELRAGGPYEQYF.

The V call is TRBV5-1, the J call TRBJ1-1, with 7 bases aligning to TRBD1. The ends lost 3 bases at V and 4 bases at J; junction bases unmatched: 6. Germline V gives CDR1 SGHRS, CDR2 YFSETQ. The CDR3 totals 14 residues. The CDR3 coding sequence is TGCGCCAGCAGCTCTAAGACAGGGCGCACTGAAGCTTTCTTT. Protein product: CASSSKTGRTEAFF.

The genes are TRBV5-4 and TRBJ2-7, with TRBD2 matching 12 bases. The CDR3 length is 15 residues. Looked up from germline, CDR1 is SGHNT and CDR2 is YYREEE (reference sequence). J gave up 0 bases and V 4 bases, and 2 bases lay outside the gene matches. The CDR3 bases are TGTGCCAGCAGCCGGACTAGCGGGACCTCCTACGAGCAGTACTTC. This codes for CASSRTSGTSYEQYF.

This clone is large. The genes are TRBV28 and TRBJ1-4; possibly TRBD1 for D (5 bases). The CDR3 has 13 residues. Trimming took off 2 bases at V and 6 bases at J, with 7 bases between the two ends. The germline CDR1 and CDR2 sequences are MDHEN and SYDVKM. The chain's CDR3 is CASSLMTDEKLFF. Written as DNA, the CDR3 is TGTGCCAGCAGTTTAATGACAGATGAAAAACTGTTTTTT. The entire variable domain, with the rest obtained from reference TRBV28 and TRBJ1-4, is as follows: DVKVTQSSRYLVKRTGEKVFLECVQDMDHENMFWYRQDPGLGLRLIYFSYDVKMKEKGDIPEGYSVSREKKERFSLILESASTNQTSMYLCASSLMTDEKLFFGSGTQLSVL.

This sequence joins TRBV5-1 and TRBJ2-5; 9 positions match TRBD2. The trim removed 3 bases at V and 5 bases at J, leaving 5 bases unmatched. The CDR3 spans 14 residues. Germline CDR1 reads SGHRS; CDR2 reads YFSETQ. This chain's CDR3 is CASSWAGGKETQYF. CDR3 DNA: TGCGCCAGCAGCTGGGCGGGGGGGAAGGAGACCCAGTACTTC.

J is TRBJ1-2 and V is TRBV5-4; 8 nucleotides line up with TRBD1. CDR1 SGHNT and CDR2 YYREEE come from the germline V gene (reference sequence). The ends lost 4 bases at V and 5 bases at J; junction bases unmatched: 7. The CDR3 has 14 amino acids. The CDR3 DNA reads TGTGCCAGCAGCGCAGGACAGGGAAGGTATGGCTACACCTTC. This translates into CASSAGQGRYGYTF.

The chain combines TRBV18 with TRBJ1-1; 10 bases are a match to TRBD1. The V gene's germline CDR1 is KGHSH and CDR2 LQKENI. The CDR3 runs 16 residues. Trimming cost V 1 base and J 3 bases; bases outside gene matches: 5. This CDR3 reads CASSPQGTGAHTEAFF. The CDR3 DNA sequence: TGTGCCAGCTCACCACAGGGGACAGGGGCGCACACTGAAGCTTTCTTT. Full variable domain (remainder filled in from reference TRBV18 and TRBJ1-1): NAGVMQNPRHLVRRRGQEARLRCSPMKGHSHVYWYRQLPEEGLKFMVYLQKENIIDESGMPKERFSAEFPKEGPSILRIQQVVRGDSAAYFCASSPQGTGAHTEAFFGQGTRLTVV.

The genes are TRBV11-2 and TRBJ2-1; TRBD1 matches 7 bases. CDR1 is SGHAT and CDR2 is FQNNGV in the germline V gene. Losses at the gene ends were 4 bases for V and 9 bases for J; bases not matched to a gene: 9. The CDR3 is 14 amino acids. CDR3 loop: CASSWRQGTGEQFF. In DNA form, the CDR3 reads TGTGCCAGCAGCTGGCGACAGGGAACGGGTGAGCAGTTCTTC.

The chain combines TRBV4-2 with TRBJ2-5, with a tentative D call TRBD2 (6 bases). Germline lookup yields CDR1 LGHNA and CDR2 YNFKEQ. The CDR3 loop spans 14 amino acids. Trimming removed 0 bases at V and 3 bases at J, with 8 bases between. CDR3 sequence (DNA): TGTGCCAGCAGCCAAGATTGGGGGGAAGAGACCCAGTACTTC. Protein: CASSQDWGEETQYF.

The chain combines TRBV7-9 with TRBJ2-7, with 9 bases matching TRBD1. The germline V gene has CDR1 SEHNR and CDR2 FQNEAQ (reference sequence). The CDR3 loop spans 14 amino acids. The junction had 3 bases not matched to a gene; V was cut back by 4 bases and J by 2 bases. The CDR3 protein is CASSSGTGTYEQYF. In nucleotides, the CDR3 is TGTGCCAGCAGCTCCGGGACAGGGACCTACGAGCAGTACTTC.

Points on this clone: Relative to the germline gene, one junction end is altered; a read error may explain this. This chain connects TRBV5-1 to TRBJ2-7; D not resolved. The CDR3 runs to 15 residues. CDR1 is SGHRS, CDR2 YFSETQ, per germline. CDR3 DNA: TGTGCCAGCAGCTTGTTTGCCGGTACCTTCCTCGAGCAGTACTTC. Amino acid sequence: CASSLFAGTFLEQYF.

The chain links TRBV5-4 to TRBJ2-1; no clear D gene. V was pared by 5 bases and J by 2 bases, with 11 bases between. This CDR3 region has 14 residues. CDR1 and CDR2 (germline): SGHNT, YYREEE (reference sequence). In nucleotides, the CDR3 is TGTGCCAGCAGTACCCAGGCCGCCTACAATGAGCAGTTCTTC. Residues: CASSTQAAYNEQFF.

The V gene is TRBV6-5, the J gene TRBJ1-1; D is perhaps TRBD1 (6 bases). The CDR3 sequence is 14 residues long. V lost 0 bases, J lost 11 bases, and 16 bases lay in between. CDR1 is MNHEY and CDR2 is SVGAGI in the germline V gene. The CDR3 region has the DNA TGTGCCAGCAGTTACTCCCGGACAGACCCGTCCGCTTTCTTT. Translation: CASSYSRTDPSAFF.

The DNA of the CDR3 is TGTGCCAGCAGCAGCGAAGCGGGAGTCGATGAGCAGTTCTTC. Protein: CASSSEAGVDEQFF. This chain connects TRBV7-8 to TRBJ2-1, with 8 bases fitting TRBD2. The CDR3 spans 14 residues. After removal of 5 bases from V and 8 bases from J, the junction contained 8 bases not matched to a gene. Per germline, CDR1 SGHVS and CDR2 FQNEAQ.

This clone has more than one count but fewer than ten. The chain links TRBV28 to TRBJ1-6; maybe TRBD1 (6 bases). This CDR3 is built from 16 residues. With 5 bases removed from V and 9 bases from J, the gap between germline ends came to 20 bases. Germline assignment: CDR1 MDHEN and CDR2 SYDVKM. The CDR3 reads CASSPPPRTETSPLHF. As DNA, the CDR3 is TGTGCCAGCAGTCCACCTCCCCGGACAGAAACTTCACCCCTCCACTTT.

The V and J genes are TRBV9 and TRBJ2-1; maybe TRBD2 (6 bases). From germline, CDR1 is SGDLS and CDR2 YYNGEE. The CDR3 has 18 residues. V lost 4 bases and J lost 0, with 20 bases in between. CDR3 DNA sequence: TGTGCCAGCAGCTTACACCGCGGGGCGGGTTACTCCTACAATGAGCAGTTCTTC. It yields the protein CASSLHRGAGYSYNEQFF.

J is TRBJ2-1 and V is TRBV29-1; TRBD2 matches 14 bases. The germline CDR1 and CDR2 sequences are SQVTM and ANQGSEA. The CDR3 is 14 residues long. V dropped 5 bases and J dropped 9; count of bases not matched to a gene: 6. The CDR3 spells CSVQRTSGGSEQFF. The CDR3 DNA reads TGCAGCGTTCAAAGGACTAGCGGGGGGAGTGAGCAGTTCTTC.

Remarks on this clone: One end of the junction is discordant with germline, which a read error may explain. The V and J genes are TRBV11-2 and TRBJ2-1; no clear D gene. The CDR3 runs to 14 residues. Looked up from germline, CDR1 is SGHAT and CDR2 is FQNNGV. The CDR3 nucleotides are TGTGCCAGTAGCTTAGATATCGTAGCCCTCGAGCAGTTCTTC. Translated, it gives CASSLDIVALEQFF.